Below are 3 T cell receptor beta chains sequenced from a single sample in a study of blood T cell repertoires in COVID-19 (dated by TCRdb to the early 2020s). Library preparation employed the immunoSEQ multiplex PCR assay. The table was pulled from immuneACCESS by TCRdb, which kept in-frame rearrangements only. Such tables lose some clones; where checked, under half of the loss comes from unresolved V genes, and the rest has no known cause. Here the sample has 83,000 or so clones; approximately 77% occur a single time. The biggest ten clones account for around 10% of the sample. The specimen was peripheral blood. These receptors all come from a woman of 80 years or more with acute or convalescent COVID-19.

The rearrangement joins TRBV2 to TRBJ1-5, with unresolved D. V was pared by 6 bases and J by 5 bases, with 5 bases between. Germline CDR1 reads SNHLY; CDR2 reads FYNNEI. The CDR3 totals 11 residues. This chain's CDR3 is CASSRDQPQHF. The CDR3 DNA follows: TGTGCCAGCAGCCGAGATCAGCCCCAGCATTTT. The full variable domain, in which reference TRBV2 and TRBJ1-5 provide the parts outside the CDR3, is EPEVTQTPSHQVTQMGQEVILRCVPISNHLYFYWYRQILGQKVEFLVSFYNNEISEKSEIFDDQFSVERPDGSNFTLKIRSTKLEDSAMYFCASSRDQPQHFGDGTRLSIL.

The V gene is TRBV5-1, the J gene TRBJ1-2, with 12 bases matching TRBD1. The CDR3 sequence is 16 residues long. Trimming at V came to 3 bases and at J to 3 bases, leaving 6 bases not matched to a gene. The germline CDR1 and CDR2 sequences are SGHRS and YFSETQ. The DNA of the CDR3 is TGCGCCAGCAGCTCCGGGACAGGGGGCGTCGACTATGGCTACACCTTC. Its translation is CASSSGTGGVDYGYTF.

The rearrangement uses TRBV3-1 (or the pseudogene TRBV3-2) and TRBJ2-2; unclear D gene. In germline, CDR1 is LGHDT, CDR2 YNNKEL (reference sequence). V was cut by 9 bases and J by 7 bases, with 12 bases left in between. The CDR3 contains 12 residues. CDR3 region: CASKTDLGELFF. CDR3 bases: TGTGCCAGTAAAACAGACCTCGGGGAGCTGTTTTTT.